This T cell receptor beta chain was profiled in a study of shared clonotypes between healthy human individuals. This clone was seen once. Antigen unknown. Additional DNA sequences in this sample encode the identical CDR3. Profiled with immunoSEQ multiplex PCR; TCRdb holds only in-frame clones, not every one. The profile shows millions of clones, 85% to 95% of them singletons. General study findings and limits: Shared across several donors were 5% to 6% of the naive CD4 clonotypes.

The germline gives CDR1 ENHRY, CDR2 SYGVKD. V was clipped by 3 bases and J by 0 bases, with 4 bases between them. This CDR3 is 13 amino acids long. The specimen was naive CD4+ T cells sorted from blood. As for subset: CD45RA+ positively selected. The receptor's source is a man aged 18 to 30 in good health. J is TRBJ2-3 and V is TRBV10-3; D is unresolved. Here the CDR3 DNA reads TGTGCCATCAGTGACAGAAGCACAGATACGCAGTATTTT. The encoded protein is CAISDRSTDTQYF.